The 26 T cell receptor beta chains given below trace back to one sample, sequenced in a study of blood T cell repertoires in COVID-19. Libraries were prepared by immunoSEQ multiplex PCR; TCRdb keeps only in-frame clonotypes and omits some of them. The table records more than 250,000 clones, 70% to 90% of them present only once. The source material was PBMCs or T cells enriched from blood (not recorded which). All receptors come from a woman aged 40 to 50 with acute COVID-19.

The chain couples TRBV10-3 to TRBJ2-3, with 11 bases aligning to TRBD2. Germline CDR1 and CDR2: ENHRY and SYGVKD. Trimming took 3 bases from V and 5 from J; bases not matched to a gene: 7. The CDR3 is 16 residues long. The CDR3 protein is CAISEPGLAEIDTQYF. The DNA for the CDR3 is TGTGCCATCAGTGAACCGGGACTAGCGGAAATAGATACGCAGTATTTT.

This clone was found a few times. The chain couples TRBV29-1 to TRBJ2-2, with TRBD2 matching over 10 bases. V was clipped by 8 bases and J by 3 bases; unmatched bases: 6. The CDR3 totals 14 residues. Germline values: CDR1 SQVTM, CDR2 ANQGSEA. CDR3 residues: CSTSGTSDTGELFF. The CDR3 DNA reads TGCAGCACCTCCGGGACTAGCGACACCGGGGAGCTGTTTTTT.

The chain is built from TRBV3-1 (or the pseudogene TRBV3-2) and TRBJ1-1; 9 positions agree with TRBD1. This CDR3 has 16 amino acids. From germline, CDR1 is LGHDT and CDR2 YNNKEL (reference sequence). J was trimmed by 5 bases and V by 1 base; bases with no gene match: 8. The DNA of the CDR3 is TGTGCCAGCAGCCAAGGAACAGGGGGCGGTTGGACTGAAGCTTTCTTT. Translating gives CASSQGTGGGWTEAFF.

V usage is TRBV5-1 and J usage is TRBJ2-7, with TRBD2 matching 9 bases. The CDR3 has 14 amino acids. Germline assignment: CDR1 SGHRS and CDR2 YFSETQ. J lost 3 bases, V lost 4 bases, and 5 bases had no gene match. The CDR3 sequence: CASSLSSGSYEQYF. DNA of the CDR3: TGCGCCAGCAGCCTAAGTAGCGGGAGCTACGAGCAGTACTTC.

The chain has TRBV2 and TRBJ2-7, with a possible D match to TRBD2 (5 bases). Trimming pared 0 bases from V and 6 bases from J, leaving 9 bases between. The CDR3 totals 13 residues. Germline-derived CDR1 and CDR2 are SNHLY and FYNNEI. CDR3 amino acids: CASSEALGVEQYF. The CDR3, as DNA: TGTGCCAGCAGTGAAGCGCTGGGAGTCGAGCAGTACTTC.

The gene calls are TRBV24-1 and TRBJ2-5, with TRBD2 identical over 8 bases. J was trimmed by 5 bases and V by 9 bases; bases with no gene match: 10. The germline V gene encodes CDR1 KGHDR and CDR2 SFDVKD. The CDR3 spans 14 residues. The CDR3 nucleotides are TGTGCCACCGGGTCTAGCGGGTTAGAGGAGACCCAGTACTTC. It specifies CATGSSGLEETQYF.

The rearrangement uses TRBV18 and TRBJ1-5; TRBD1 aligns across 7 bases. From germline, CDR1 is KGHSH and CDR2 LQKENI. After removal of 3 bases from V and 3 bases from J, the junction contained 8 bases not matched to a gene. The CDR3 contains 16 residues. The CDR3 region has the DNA TGTGCCAGCTCACCGGCGGGACAGATGACCAATCAGCCCCAGCATTTT. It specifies CASSPAGQMTNQPQHF.

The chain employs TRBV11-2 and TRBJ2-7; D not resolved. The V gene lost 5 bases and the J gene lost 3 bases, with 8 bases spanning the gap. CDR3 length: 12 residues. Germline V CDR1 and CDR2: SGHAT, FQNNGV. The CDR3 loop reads CASSLPSYEQYF. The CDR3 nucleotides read TGTGCCAGCAGCCTCCCTAGCTACGAGCAGTACTTC.

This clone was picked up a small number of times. The CDR3 loop reads CSTDGDTQYF. The CDR3 nucleotides read TGCAGCACGGACGGAGATACGCAGTATTTT. The V call is TRBV29-1, the J call TRBJ2-3; unclear D gene. The CDR3 is 10 amino acids. V dropped 8 bases and J dropped 5 bases, with 8 bases sitting between them. Looked up from germline, CDR1 is SQVTM and CDR2 is ANQGSEA.

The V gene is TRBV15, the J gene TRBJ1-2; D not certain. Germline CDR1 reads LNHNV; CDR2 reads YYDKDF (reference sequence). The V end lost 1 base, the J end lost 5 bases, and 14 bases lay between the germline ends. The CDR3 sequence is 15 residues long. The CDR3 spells CATSRVAGSGYGYTF. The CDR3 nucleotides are TGTGCCACCAGCAGAGTGGCGGGGTCTGGATATGGCTACACCTTC. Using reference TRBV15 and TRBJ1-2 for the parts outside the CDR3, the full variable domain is DAMVIQNPRYQVTQFGKPVTLSCSQTLNHNVMYWYQQKSSQAPKLLFHYYDKDFNNEADTPDNFQSRRPNTSFCFLDIRSPGLGDTAMYLCATSRVAGSGYGYTFGSGTRLTVV.

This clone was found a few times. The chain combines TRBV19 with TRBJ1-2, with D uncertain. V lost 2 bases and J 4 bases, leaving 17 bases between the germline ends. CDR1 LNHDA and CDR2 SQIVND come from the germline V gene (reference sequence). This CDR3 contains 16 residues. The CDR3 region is CASSISPYSVTYGYTF. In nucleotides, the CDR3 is TGTGCCAGTAGTATATCCCCCTACAGTGTCACCTATGGCTACACCTTC. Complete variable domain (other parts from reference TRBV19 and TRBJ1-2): DGGITQSPKYLFRKEGQNVTLSCEQNLNHDAMYWYRQDPGQGLRLIYYSQIVNDFQKGDIAEGYSVSREKKESFPLTVTSAQKNPTAFYLCASSISPYSVTYGYTFGSGTRLTVV.

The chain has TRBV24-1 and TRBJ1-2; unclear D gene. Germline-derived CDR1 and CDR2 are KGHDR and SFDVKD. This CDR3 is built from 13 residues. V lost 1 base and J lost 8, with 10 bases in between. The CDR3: CATSDFGPGGYTF. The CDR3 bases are TGTGCCACCAGTGATTTTGGACCGGGGGGCTACACCTTC.

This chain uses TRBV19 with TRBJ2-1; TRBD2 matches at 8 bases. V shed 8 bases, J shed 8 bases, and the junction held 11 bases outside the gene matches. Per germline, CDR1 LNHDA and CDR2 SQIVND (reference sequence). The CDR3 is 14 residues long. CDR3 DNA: TGTGCCAGTGGAAGGACTAGCCTTAACGATGAGCAGTTCTTC. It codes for CASGRTSLNDEQFF.

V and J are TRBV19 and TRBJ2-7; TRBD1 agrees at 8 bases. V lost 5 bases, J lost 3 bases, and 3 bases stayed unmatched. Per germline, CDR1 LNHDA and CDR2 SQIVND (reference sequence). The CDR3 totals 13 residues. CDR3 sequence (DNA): TGTGCCAGTAGTCGACAGGGGAGCTACGAGCAGTACTTC. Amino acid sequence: CASSRQGSYEQYF.

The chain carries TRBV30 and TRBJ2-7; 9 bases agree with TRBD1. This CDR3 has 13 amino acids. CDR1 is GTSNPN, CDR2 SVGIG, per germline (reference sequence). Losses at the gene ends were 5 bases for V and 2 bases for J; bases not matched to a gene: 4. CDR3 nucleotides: TGTGCCTGGCTGGGACAGGGAACCTACGAGCAGTACTTC. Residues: CAWLGQGTYEQYF.

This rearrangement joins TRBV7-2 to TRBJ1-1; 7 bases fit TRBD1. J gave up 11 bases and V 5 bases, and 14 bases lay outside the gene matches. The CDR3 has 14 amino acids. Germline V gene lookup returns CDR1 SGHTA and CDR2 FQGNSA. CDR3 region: CASSQGQGGGLAFF. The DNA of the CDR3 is TGTGCCAGCAGCCAGGGCCAGGGGGGAGGTTTGGCTTTCTTT.

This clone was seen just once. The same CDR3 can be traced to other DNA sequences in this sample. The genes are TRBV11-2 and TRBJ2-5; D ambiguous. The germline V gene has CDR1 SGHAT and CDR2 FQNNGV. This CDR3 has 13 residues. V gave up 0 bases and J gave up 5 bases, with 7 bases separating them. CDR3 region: CASSLDRVETQYF. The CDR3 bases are TGTGCCAGCAGCTTAGACCGAGTGGAGACCCAGTACTTC.

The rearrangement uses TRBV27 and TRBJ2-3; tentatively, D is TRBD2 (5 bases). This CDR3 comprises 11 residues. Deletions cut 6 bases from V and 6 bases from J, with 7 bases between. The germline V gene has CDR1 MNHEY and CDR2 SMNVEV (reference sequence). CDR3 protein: CASRRGDTQYF. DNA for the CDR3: TGTGCCAGCAGACGCGGGGATACGCAGTATTTT.

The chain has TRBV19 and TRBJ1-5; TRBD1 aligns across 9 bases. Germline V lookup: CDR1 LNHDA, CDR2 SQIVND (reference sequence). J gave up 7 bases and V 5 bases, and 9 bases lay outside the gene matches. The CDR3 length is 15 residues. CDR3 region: CASSHTGGGGQPQHF. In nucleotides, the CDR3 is TGTGCCAGTAGTCATACAGGGGGCGGCGGGCAGCCCCAGCATTTT. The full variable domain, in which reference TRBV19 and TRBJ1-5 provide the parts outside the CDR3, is DGGITQSPKYLFRKEGQNVTLSCEQNLNHDAMYWYRQDPGQGLRLIYYSQIVNDFQKGDIAEGYSVSREKKESFPLTVTSAQKNPTAFYLCASSHTGGGGQPQHFGDGTRLSIL.

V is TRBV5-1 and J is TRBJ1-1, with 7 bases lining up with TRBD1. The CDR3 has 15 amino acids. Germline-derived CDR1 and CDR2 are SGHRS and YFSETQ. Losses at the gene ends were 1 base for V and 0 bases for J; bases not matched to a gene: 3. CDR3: CASSLLTGMNTEAFF. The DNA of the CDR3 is TGCGCCAGCAGCTTGTTGACAGGGATGAACACTGAAGCTTTCTTT.

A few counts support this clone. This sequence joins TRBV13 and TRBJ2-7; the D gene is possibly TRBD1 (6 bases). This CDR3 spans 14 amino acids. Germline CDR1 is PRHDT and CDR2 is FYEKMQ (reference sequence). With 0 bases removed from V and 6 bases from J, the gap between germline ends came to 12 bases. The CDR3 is CASSLGRGLPEQYF. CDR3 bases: TGTGCCAGCAGCTTAGGCAGGGGTCTACCCGAGCAGTACTTC.

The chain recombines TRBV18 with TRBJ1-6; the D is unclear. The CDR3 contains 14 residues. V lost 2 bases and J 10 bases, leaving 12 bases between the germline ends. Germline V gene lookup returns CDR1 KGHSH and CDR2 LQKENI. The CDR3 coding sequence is TGTGCCAGCTCACCAAAGGAGCCGAGATCACCCCTCCACTTT. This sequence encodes CASSPKEPRSPLHF.

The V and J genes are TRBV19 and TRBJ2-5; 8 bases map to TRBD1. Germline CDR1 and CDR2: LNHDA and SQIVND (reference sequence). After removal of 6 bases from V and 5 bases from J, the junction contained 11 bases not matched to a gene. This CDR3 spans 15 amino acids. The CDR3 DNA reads TGTGCCAGTAGGGGGACAGGAGCAGTGGGGGAGACCCAGTACTTC. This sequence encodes CASRGTGAVGETQYF.

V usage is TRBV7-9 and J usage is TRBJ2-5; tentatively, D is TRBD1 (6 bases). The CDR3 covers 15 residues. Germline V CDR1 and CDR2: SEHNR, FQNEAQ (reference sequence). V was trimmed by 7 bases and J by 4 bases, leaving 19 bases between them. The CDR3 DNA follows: TGTGCCAGCACCCTTAGGGGGAGCCCTGGAGAGACCCAGTACTTC. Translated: CASTLRGSPGETQYF.

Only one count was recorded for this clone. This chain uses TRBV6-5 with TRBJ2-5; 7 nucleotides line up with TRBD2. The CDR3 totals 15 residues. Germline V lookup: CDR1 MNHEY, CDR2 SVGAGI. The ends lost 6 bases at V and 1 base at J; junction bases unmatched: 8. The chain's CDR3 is CASRRKSGVQETQYF. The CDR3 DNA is TGTGCCAGCAGGCGTAAAAGCGGGGTCCAAGAGACCCAGTACTTC.

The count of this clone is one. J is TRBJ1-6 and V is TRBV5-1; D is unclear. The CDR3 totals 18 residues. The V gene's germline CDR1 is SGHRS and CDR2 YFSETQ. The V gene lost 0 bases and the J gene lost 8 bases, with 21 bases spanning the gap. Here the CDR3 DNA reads TGCGCCAGCAGCTTGGACGGCGGGCGCATAGGTACGGATTCACCCCTCCACTTT. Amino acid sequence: CASSLDGGRIGTDSPLHF. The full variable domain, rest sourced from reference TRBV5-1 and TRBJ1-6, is KAGVTQTPRYLIKTRGQQVTLSCSPISGHRSVSWYQQTPGQGLQFLFEYFSETQRNKGNFPGRFSGRQFSNSRSEMNVSTLELGDSALYLCASSLDGGRIGTDSPLHFGNGTRLTVT.